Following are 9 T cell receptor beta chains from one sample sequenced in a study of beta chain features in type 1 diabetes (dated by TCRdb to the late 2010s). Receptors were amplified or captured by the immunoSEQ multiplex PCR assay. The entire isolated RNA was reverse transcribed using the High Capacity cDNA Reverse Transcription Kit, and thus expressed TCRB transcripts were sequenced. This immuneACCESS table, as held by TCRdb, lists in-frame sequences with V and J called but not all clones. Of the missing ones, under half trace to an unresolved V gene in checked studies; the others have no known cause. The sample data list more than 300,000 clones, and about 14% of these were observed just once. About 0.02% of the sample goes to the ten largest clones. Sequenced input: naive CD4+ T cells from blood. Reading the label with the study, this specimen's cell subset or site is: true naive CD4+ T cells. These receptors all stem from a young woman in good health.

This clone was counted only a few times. The CDR3 nucleotides are TGTGCCTGGAGACCTCTAAGGGGACAGGGTGGAAACACCATATATTTT. Translation: CAWRPLRGQGGNTIYF. The chain recombines TRBV30 with TRBJ1-3; 9 bases line up with TRBD1. V dropped 3 bases and J dropped 3; count of bases not matched to a gene: 9. The CDR3 contains 16 residues. CDR1 is GTSNPN and CDR2 is SVGIG in the germline V gene (reference sequence).

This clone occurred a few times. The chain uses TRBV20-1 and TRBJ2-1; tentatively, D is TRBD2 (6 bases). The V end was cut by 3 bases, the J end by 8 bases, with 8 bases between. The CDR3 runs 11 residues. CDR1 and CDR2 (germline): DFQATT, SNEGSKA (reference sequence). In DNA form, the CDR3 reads TGCAGTGCTAGCGGGAGCCATGAGCAGTTCTTC. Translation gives CSASGSHEQFF.

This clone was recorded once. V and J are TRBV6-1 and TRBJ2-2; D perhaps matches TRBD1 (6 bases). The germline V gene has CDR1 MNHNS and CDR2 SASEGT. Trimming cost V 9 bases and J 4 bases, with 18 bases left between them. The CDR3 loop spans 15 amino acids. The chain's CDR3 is CASKIQGSGTGELFF. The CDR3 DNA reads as TGTGCCAGTAAGATACAGGGAAGCGGCACCGGGGAGCTGTTTTTT.

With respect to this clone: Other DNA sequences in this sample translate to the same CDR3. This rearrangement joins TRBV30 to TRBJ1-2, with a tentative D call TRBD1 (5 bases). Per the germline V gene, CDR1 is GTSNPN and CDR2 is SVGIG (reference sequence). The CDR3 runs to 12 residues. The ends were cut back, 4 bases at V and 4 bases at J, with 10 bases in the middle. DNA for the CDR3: TGTGCCTGGACCAGGGATAGCTATGGCTACACCTTC. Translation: CAWTRDSYGYTF.

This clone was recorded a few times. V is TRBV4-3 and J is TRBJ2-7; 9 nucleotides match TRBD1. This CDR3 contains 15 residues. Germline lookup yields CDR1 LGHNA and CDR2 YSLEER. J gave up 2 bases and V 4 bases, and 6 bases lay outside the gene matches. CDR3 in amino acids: CASSRNRGLPYEQYF. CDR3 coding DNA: TGCGCCAGCAGCCGTAACAGGGGGCTGCCCTACGAGCAGTACTTC.

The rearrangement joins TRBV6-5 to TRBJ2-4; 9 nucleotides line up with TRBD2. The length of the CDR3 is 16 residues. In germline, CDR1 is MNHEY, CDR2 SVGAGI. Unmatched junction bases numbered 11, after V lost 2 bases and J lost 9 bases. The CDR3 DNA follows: TGTGCCAGCAGTTACGGACTAGCGACTTCCAATGGCATTCAGTACTTC. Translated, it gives CASSYGLATSNGIQYF.

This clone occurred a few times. CDR3 loop: CATSRDLAGGPADTQYF. The DNA for the CDR3 is TGTGCCACCAGCAGAGATCTAGCGGGAGGGCCGGCAGATACGCAGTATTTT. The rearrangement uses TRBV15 and TRBJ2-3; 12 positions match TRBD2. CDR3 length equals 17 residues. Germline V gives CDR1 LNHNV, CDR2 YYDKDF (reference sequence). V dropped 0 bases and J dropped 4; count of bases not matched to a gene: 5.

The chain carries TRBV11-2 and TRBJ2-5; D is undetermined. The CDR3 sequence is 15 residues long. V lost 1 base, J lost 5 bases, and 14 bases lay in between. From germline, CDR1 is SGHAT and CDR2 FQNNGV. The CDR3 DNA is TGTGCCAGCAGCTTAGCGTTGGCAGGTTGGGAGACCCAGTACTTC. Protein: CASSLALAGWETQYF.

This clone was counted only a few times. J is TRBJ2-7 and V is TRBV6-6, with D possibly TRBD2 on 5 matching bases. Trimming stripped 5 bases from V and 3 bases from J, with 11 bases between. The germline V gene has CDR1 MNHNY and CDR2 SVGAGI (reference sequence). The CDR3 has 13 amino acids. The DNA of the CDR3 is TGTGCCAGCAGTCCCCGGGATGTCTACGAGCAGTACTTC. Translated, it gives CASSPRDVYEQYF.